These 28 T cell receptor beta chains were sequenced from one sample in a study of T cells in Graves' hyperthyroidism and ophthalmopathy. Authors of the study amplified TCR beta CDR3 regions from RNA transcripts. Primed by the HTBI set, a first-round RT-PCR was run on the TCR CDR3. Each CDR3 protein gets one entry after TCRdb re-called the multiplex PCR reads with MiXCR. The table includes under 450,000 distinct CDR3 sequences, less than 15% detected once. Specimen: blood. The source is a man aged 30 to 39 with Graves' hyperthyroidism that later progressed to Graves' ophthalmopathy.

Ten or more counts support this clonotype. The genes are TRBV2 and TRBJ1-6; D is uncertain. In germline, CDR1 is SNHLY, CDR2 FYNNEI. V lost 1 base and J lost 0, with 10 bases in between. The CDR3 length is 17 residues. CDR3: CASSEVGLSSYNSPLHF. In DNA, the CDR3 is TGTGCCAGCAGTGAAGTGGGCCTGAGCTCCTATAATTCACCCCTCCACTTT.

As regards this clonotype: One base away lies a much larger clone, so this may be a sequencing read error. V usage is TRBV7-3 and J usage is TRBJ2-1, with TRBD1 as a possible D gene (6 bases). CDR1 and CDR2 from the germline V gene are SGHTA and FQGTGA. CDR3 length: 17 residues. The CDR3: CASSSPRNGPGANDQFF. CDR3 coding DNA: TGTGCCAGCAGCTCTCCCCGAAACGGCCCAGGGGCCAATGATCAGTTCTTC.

CDR3 sequence (DNA): TGTGCCAGCCAGACCATAGCGGGGGGTATGAAGGGAACGCAGTTCTTC. This encodes CASQTIAGGMKGTQFF. The V and J genes are TRBV6-1 and TRBJ2-1, with 10 nucleotides matching TRBD2. V was clipped by 8 bases and J by 12 bases; unmatched bases: 19. CDR3 length equals 16 residues. Germline assignment: CDR1 MNHNS and CDR2 SASEGT.

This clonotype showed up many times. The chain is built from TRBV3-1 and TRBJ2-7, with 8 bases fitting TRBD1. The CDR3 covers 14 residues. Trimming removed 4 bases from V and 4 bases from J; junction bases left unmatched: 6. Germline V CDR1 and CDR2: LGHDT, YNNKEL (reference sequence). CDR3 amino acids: CASSPQGARYEQYF. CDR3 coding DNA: TGTGCCAGCAGCCCGCAGGGGGCCCGTTACGAGCAGTACTTC.

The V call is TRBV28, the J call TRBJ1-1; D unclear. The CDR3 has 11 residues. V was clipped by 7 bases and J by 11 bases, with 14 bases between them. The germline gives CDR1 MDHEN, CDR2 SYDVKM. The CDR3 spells CASNNQIQAFF. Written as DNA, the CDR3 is TGTGCCAGCAACAACCAGATCCAGGCTTTCTTT.

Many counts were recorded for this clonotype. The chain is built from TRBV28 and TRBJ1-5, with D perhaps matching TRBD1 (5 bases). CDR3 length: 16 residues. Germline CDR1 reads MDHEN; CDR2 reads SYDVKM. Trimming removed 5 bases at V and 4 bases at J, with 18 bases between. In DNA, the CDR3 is TGTGCCAGCAGTCACGGTCCCGAGGGGCGTAATCAGCCCCAGCATTTT. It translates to CASSHGPEGRNQPQHF. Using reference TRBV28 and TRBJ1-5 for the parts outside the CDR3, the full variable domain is DVKVTQSSRYLVKRTGEKVFLECVQDMDHENMFWYRQDPGLGLRLIYFSYDVKMKEKGDIPEGYSVSREKKERFSLILESASTNQTSMYLCASSHGPEGRNQPQHFGDGTRLSIL.

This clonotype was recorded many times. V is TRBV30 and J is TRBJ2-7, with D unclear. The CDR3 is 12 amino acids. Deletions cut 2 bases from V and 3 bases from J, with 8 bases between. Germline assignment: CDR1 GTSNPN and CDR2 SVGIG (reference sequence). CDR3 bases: TGTGCCTGGAGTCCAGTCGGCTACGAGCAGTACTTC. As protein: CAWSPVGYEQYF.

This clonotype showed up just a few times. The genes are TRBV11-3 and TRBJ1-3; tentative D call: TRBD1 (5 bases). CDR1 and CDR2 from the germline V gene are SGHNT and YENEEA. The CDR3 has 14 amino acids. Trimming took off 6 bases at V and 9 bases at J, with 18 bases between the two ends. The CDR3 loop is CASRGPGLGGTIYF. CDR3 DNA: TGTGCCAGCAGGGGGCCTGGCCTTGGGGGCACCATATATTTT.

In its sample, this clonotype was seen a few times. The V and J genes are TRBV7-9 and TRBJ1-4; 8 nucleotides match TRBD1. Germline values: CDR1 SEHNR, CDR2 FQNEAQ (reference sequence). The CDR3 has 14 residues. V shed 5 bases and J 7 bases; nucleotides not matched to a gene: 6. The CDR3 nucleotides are TGTGCCAGCAGCCTTAACAGGGGGAGTGAAAAACTGTTTTTT. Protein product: CASSLNRGSEKLFF.

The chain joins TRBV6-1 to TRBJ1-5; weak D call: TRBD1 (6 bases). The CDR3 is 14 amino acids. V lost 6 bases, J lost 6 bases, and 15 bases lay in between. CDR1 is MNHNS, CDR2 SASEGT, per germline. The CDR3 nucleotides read TGTGCCAGCAGCGAGACAGGCCCCATTCAGCCCCAGCATTTT. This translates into CASSETGPIQPQHF.

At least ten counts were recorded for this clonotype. The CDR3 DNA sequence: TGTGCCAGCAGTTTGAGCGGGGGGCCAGAGACCCAGTACTTC. It yields the protein CASSLSGGPETQYF. The chain combines TRBV28 with TRBJ2-5; 9 bases line up with TRBD2. The germline V gene encodes CDR1 MDHEN and CDR2 SYDVKM. CDR3 length equals 14 residues. The ends lost 3 bases at V and 4 bases at J; junction bases unmatched: 3.

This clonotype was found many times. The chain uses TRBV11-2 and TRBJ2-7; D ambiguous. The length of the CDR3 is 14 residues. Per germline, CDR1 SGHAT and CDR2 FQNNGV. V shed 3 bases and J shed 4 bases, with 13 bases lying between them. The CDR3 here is CASSFSDGQYEQYF. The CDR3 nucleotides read TGTGCCAGCAGCTTTTCAGATGGGCAATACGAGCAGTACTTC.

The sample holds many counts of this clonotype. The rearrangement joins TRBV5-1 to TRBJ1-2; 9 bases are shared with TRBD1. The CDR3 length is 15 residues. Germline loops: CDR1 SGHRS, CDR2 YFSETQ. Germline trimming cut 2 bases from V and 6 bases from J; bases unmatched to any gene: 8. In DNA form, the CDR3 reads TGCGCCAGCAGCTTCAACGCCCGGGACAGGGATGGCTACACCTTC. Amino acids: CASSFNARDRDGYTF.

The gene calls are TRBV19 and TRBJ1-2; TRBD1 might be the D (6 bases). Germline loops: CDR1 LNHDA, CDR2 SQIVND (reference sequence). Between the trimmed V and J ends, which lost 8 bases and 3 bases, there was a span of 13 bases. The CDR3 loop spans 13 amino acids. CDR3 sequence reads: CASHQGSDYGYTF. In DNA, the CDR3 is TGTGCCAGTCATCAGGGGTCGGACTATGGCTACACCTTC.

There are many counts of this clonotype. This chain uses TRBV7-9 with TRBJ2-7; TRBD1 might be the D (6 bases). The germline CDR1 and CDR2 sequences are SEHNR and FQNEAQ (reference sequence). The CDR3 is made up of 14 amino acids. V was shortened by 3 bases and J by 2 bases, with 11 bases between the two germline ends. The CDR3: CASSLLGQPYEQYF. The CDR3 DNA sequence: TGTGCCAGCAGCTTGCTAGGACAGCCCTACGAGCAGTACTTC.

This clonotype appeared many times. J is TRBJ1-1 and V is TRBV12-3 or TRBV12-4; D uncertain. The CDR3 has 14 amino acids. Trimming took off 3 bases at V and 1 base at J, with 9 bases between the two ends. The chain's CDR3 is CASSLTGANTEAFF. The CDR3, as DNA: TGTGCCAGCAGTTTGACTGGAGCGAACACTGAAGCTTTCTTT.

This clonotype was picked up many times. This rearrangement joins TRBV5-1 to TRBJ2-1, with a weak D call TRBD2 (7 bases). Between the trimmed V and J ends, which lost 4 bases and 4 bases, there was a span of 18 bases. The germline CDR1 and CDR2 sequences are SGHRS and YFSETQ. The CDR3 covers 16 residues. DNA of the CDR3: TGCGCCAGCAGCCCCCTTTTCGGGGGGCCATACAATGAGCAGTTCTTC. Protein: CASSPLFGGPYNEQFF.

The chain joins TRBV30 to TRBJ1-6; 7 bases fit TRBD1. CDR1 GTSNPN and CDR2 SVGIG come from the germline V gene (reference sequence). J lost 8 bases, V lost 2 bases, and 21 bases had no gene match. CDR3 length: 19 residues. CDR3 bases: TGTGCCTGGAGTACCGTCAGGACAGGCGCTTTCCCCAATGATTCACCCCTCCACTTT. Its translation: CAWSTVRTGAFPNDSPLHF. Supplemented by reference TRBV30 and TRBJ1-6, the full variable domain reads SQTIHQWPATLVQPVGSPLSLECTVEGTSNPNLYWYRQAAGRGLQLLFYSVGIGQISSEVPQNLSASRPQDRQFILSSKKLLLSDSGFYLCAWSTVRTGAFPNDSPLHFGNGTRLTVT.

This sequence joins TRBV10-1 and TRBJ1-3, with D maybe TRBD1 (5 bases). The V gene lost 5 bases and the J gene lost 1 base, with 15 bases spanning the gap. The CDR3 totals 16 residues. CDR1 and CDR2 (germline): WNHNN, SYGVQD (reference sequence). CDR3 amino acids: CASSPNGALSGNTIYF. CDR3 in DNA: TGCGCCAGCAGTCCGAACGGGGCTTTATCTGGAAACACCATATATTTT.

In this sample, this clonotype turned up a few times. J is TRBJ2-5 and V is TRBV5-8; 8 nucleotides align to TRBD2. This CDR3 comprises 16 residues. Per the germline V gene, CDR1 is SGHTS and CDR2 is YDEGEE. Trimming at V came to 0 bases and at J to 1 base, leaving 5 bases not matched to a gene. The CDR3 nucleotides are TGTGCCAGCAGCTTGGAATTAGCGGGGATCCAAGAGACCCAGTACTTC. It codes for CASSLELAGIQETQYF.

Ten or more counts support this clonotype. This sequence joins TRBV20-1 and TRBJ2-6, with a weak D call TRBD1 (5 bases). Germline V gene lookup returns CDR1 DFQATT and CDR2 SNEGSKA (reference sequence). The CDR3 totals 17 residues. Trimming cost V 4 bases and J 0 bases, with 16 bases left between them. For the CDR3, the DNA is TGCAGTGCTAAAAGGGCAGGGATCGTCTCTGGGGCCAACGTCCTGACTTTC. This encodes CSAKRAGIVSGANVLTF.

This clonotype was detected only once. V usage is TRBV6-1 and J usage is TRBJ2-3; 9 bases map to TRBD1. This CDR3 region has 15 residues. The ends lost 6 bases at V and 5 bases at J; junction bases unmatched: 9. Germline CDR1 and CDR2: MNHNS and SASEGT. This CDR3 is CASRPYTGGVDTQYF. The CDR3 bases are TGTGCCAGCAGACCCTACACAGGGGGCGTAGATACGCAGTATTTT.

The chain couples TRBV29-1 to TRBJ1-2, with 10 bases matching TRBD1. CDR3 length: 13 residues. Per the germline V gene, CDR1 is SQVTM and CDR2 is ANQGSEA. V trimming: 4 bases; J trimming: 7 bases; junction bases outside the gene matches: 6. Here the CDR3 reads CSVGGTGVFGYTF. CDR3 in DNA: TGCAGCGTTGGGGGGACAGGGGTTTTTGGCTACACCTTC.

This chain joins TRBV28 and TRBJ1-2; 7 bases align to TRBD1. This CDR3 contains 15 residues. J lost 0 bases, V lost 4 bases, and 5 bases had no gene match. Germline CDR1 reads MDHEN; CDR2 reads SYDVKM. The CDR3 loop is CASSYRDRANYGYTF. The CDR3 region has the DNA TGTGCCAGCAGTTACCGGGACAGAGCTAACTATGGCTACACCTTC.

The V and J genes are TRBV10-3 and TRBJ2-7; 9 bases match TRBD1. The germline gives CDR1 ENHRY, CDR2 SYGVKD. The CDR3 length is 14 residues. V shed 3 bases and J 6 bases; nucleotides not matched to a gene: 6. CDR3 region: CAISDVGQGVEQYF. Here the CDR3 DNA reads TGTGCCATCAGTGATGTGGGACAGGGAGTCGAGCAGTACTTC.

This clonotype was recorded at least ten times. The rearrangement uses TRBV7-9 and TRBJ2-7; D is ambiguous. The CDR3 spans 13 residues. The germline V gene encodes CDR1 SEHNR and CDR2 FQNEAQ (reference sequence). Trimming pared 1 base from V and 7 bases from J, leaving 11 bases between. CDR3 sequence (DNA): TGTGCCAGCAGCTTAGAGGTGGTTGGGGAGCAGTACTTC. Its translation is CASSLEVVGEQYF.

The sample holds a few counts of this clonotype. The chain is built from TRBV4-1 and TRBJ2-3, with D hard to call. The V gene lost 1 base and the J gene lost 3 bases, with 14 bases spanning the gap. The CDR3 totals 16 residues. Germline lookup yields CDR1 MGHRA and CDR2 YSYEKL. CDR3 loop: CASSQGIASSTDTQYF. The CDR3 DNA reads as TGCGCCAGCAGCCAAGGGATAGCCTCCTCAACAGATACGCAGTATTTT.

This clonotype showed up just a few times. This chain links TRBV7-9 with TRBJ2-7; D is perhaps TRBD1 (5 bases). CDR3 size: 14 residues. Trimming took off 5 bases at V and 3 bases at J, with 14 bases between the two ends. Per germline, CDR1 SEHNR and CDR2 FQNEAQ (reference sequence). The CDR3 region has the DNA TGTGCCAGCAGCCCCCGATCAGGGTACTACGAGCAGTACTTC. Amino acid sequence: CASSPRSGYYEQYF.